This T cell receptor (beta chain) originates from a study of identical twins. Study conclusions and caveats: Conclusions came from cross-sectional statistical analysis, not from following the same donors. Out-of-frame alpha sequences shared by twins were enriched for low generation probability.

This clonotype was seen ten or more times. The antigen remains undetermined. Template switching added a universal primer site; cDNA carried unique molecular identifiers. TCRdb re-analysed the 5' RACE reads in MiXCR, keeping a single row per CDR3 protein. The top ten hold 2.5% to 3.5% of the sample, which has approximately 590,000 distinct CDR3 sequences, around 9.6% seen once. Germline CDR1 is SGHTA and CDR2 is FQGTGA. The CDR3 contains 14 residues. J gave up 4 bases and V 2 bases, and 0 bases lay outside the gene matches. The same sample was also used in a study of yellow fever vaccine responses in identical twins.

The origin of this receptor is a woman in her late teens or twenties in good health. This chain joins TRBV7-3 and TRBJ2-2; the match to TRBD1 covers 8 bases. Specimen: PBMCs. The CDR3 sequence is CASSLQGATGELFF. In nucleotides, the CDR3 is TGTGCCAGCAGCTTACAGGGGGCCACCGGGGAGCTGTTTTTT.